Shown below are 17 T cell receptor beta chains from a single sample sequenced in a study of regulatory T cells in long-lasting Graves disease. Regarding time point: persistent/refractory GD, antithyroid drugs over 5 years with positive TRAb. PBMC RNA was the source of the TCR library. Construction of TCR beta libraries relied on iRepertoire HTBI primers and on Arm-PCR targeting CDR3 regions. TCRdb reprocessed the multiplex PCR reads via MiXCR and lists one record per CDR3 protein. Among 400,000 or so distinct CDR3 sequences listed, roughly 20% were seen once. The sample was peripheral blood mononuclear cells (PBMCs), taken when the disease was refractory, from a patient treated with antithyroid drugs. These receptors were collected from a female donor with Graves disease.

As for this clonotype: A read error may explain this, as a much larger clone is one base away. Because it lacks the conserved phenylalanine or tryptophan at the end, this CDR3 is likely a read error. CDR3: CATGSGRAQETQYS. CDR3 DNA: TGTGCCACCGGTAGCGGGAGGGCCCAAGAGACCCAGTACTCC. The rearrangement joins TRBV6-1 to TRBJ2-5; 11 bases map to TRBD2. Germline-derived CDR1 and CDR2 are MNHNS and SASEGT. Trimming at V came to 10 bases and at J to 1 base, leaving 5 bases not matched to a gene. CDR3 length: 14 amino acids.

The J gene is TRBJ2-5, the V gene TRBV4-1; D is ambiguous. Germline loops: CDR1 MGHRA, CDR2 YSYEKL. The V and J ends lost 0 bases and 5 bases respectively, with 10 bases between them. CDR3 length equals 14 residues. As DNA, the CDR3 is TGCGCCAGCAGCCAAGATTTGGCGTGGGAGACCCAGTACTTC. Translation gives CASSQDLAWETQYF.

The chain joins TRBV2 to TRBJ2-7; D is unresolved. Per the germline V gene, CDR1 is SNHLY and CDR2 is FYNNEI. V gave up 7 bases and J gave up 3 bases, with 10 bases separating them. This CDR3 has 12 amino acids. CDR3 sequence: CASTGNRYEQYF. The CDR3 nucleotides are TGTGCCAGCACTGGCAACCGCTACGAGCAGTACTTC.

This clonotype came up a few times. The J gene is TRBJ2-2, the V gene TRBV7-6; 7 nucleotides line up with TRBD1. CDR1 SGHVS and CDR2 FNYEAQ come from the germline V gene. Unmatched junction bases numbered 6, after V lost 1 base and J lost 7 bases. This CDR3 spans 15 amino acids. CDR3 region: CASSLDRQGVGELFF. DNA for the CDR3: TGTGCCAGCAGCTTAGATCGACAGGGAGTCGGGGAGCTGTTTTTT.

This clonotype was observed a few times. This chain links TRBV20-1 with TRBJ1-4; D gene uncertain. V dropped 1 base and J dropped 7 bases, with 13 bases sitting between them. Looked up from germline, CDR1 is DFQATT and CDR2 is SNEGSKA (reference sequence). CDR3 length equals 14 residues. In DNA, the CDR3 is TGCAGTGCTAGAGGTTCAGGTTGGGGTGAAAAACTGTTTTTT. It encodes CSARGSGWGEKLFF.

V gene TRBV4-1 combines with J gene TRBJ1-5; D gene ambiguous. The V gene lost 3 bases and the J gene lost 7 bases, with 10 bases spanning the gap. The CDR3 is 13 residues long. Germline CDR1 is MGHRA and CDR2 is YSYEKL. The CDR3 DNA sequence: TGCGCCAGCAGCCAGATTCCGTCCCAGCCCCAGCATTTT. It translates to CASSQIPSQPQHF.

This clonotype was seen a few times. The V gene is TRBV5-5, the J gene TRBJ2-7; a possible D gene is TRBD1 (5 bases). The ends were cut back, 7 bases at V and 5 bases at J, with 19 bases in the middle. CDR3 length equals 14 residues. Germline V CDR1 and CDR2: SGHKS, YYEKEE (reference sequence). CDR3 protein: CASCRAQVVDEQYF. CDR3 DNA sequence: TGTGCCAGCTGCAGGGCACAAGTGGTCGACGAGCAGTACTTC.

Ten or more counts support this clonotype. The chain carries TRBV20-1 and TRBJ2-7, with TRBD1 matching over 8 bases. V shed 5 bases, J shed 1 base, and the junction held 7 bases outside the gene matches. This CDR3 has 14 amino acids. Germline V gives CDR1 DFQATT, CDR2 SNEGSKA (reference sequence). CDR3 region: CSAQGTGLSYEQYF. Written as DNA, the CDR3 is TGCAGTGCTCAGGGGACAGGCCTTTCCTACGAGCAGTACTTC.

The table lists this clonotype with many counts. The chain links TRBV6-2 or TRBV6-3 to TRBJ2-7, with 7 nucleotides matching TRBD2. Germline V gives CDR1 MNHEY, CDR2 SVGEGT. V dropped 3 bases and J dropped 6; count of bases not matched to a gene: 14. This CDR3 is 16 amino acids long. CDR3 nucleotide sequence: TGTGCCAGCAGTTATACTCCTAGAATCGCGGGAGTCGAGCAGTACTTC. Residues: CASSYTPRIAGVEQYF.

V gene TRBV29-1 combines with J gene TRBJ1-2; D is ambiguous. The germline V and J ends were trimmed by 0 bases and 4 bases, with 12 bases remaining between them. CDR3 length equals 14 residues. Looked up from germline, CDR1 is SQVTM and CDR2 is ANQGSEA. CDR3 residues: CSVEDYRVSYGYTF. The CDR3 DNA follows: TGCAGCGTTGAAGATTATAGGGTCAGCTATGGCTACACCTTC.

Concerning this clonotype itself: A single base separates this from a much larger clone, so it may be a read error. The gene calls are TRBV27 and TRBJ2-7; 9 nucleotides match TRBD2. Germline CDR1 MNHEY, CDR2 SMNVEV (reference sequence). V dropped 2 bases and J dropped 8; count of bases not matched to a gene: 7. This CDR3 is 14 amino acids long. CDR3 DNA sequence: TGTGCCAGCAGTTTAGCGGGAGGGTTCGACAAGCAGTACTTC. It yields the protein CASSLAGGFDKQYF.

This clonotype was recorded at least ten times. The chain links TRBV30 to TRBJ2-7; 15 nucleotides agree with TRBD2. V dropped 3 bases and J dropped 7; count of bases not matched to a gene: 4. There are 14 residues in the CDR3. The germline V gene has CDR1 GTSNPN and CDR2 SVGIG (reference sequence). The CDR3 DNA sequence: TGTGCCTGGAGAGGGGGACTAGCGGGAGGTGAGCAGTACTTC. Translation gives CAWRGGLAGGEQYF.

This clonotype was seen more than once but under ten times. The rearrangement uses TRBV6-5 and TRBJ2-1; 7 bases map to TRBD1. Trimming took 4 bases from V and 4 from J; bases not matched to a gene: 4. CDR3 length equals 14 residues. The V gene's germline CDR1 is MNHEY and CDR2 SVGAGI. The CDR3 region is CASSWPGGYNEQFF. The CDR3 DNA reads as TGTGCCAGCAGTTGGCCAGGGGGATACAATGAGCAGTTCTTC.

This clonotype was picked up many times. This chain uses TRBV12-3 or TRBV12-4 with TRBJ2-1; D is tentatively TRBD1 or TRBD2 (6 bases each). With 7 bases removed from V and 1 base from J, the gap between germline ends came to 11 bases. This CDR3 has 14 residues. The CDR3 DNA sequence: TGTGCCAGCAAGGGGGGTAGGTCCTACAATGAGCAGTTCTTC. The encoded protein is CASKGGRSYNEQFF.

This clonotype was counted only a few times. The chain carries TRBV7-2 and TRBJ2-7; 9 bases are a match to TRBD2. The germline gives CDR1 SGHTA, CDR2 FQGNSA. The CDR3 is 13 amino acids. The trim removed 5 bases at V and 4 bases at J, leaving 3 bases unmatched. DNA for the CDR3: TGTGCCAGCAGCCGACTAGCGGAGTACGAGCAGTACTTC. Protein sequence: CASSRLAEYEQYF.

This clonotype came up many times. This CDR3 is CATGTSEELFF. For the CDR3, the DNA is TGTGCCACCGGGACTTCGGAGGAGCTGTTTTTT. The J gene is TRBJ2-2, the V gene TRBV24-1, with D tentatively TRBD2 (6 bases). With 9 bases removed from V and 10 bases from J, the gap between germline ends came to 11 bases. The CDR3 covers 11 residues. Germline V gene data show CDR1 as KGHDR and CDR2 as SFDVKD.

The chain recombines TRBV7-9 with TRBJ2-7; TRBD1 is a possible D gene (6 bases). Germline CDR1 SEHNR, CDR2 FQNEAQ (reference sequence). V shed 4 bases and J shed 3 bases, with 13 bases lying between them. The CDR3 totals 14 residues. The CDR3 region has the DNA TGTGCCAGCAGCTCAGGGGACCTCAACTACGAGCAGTACTTC. Encoded protein: CASSSGDLNYEQYF.